This T cell receptor beta chain was sequenced for a study of T cell responses to AZD1222 COVID-19 vaccine (dated by TCRdb to about 2021). With respect to the entire study: A total of 233 trial participants underwent TCR sequencing, of whom about 200 had received two doses of AZD1222 and about 25 had received two doses of the MenACWY control vaccine. Trial participants were enrolled by age into subgroups of 18-55, 56-69 and 70-plus years, and around 150, 28 and 57 TCR-sequenced participants, respectively, were included in these subgroups.

Points on this clone: Its antigen is unknown. No much larger clonotype is one base removed from it; base qualities were not supplied.

The time point tag for this specimen amounts to: about 28 days (+/-7) after the second vaccine dose. Read against the paper, the sample's treatment or condition label means: meningococcal conjugate vaccine given as trial control. Samples from vaccinated people were obtained from the UK trials COV001 and COV002, which included a single-blind randomized controlled phase 2/3 trial of AZD1222 (ChAdOx1 nCoV-19) in healthy adults. Trial participant PBMC samples were collected at day 0 and day 28 after the second dose for TCRbeta chain sequencing. The CDR3 regions of human TCRbeta chains were analyzed by immunosequencing. Per the source publication's procedure: TCRs in the repertoires were compared against a reference library of SARS-CoV-2-specific TCRs that had been generated with the MIRA antigen-specificity platform. Breadth was defined as the fraction of unique TCRs that were SARS-CoV-2-associated. Depth was defined as the fraction of total T cells that were SARS-CoV-2-associated. Each spike-specific TCR was assigned to its reactive spike region and to a CD4 or CD8 class using the MIRA data. Log10-transformed breadth and depth values were compared by one-way ANOVA with Sidak's multiple comparisons tests. This is the immuneACCESS table as TCRdb keeps it, with only in-frame sequences that have V and J called. A part of the clones is gone; compared with another copy, unresolved V genes explain less than half, and the rest is unexplained. V and J calls and clone size are as listed in that table; D and trimming were resolved from the DNA. A total of about 190,000 clones appear in this sample, over 85% of them only once. The top ten clones comprise approximately 4% of the sample.

Findings and caveats that apply to the study as a whole: After two AZD1222 doses, spike-specific TCR breadth and depth were significantly higher than at day 0 and than in MenACWY recipients. Because no samples from the day 14 peak response were available, repertoires could be characterized only after the peak T cell response. Conclusions about previously exposed vaccinees are limited, since just five to seven AZD1222 recipients were seropositive for SARS-CoV-2 at baseline. The whole spike protein was spanned by vaccine-associated CD4 TCRs, and dominant responses were seen in regions 160-218 and 743-854. The 56-69-year group was small, and its depth increase did not reach significance, likely because of low power. Most participants were white British and females outnumbered males, and the authors suggested that clonal diversity may have been underestimated. Nearly half of unique spike-specific TCRs reportedly recognized epitopes outside regions mutated in the B.1.351 and B.1.1.7 variants.

V is cut by 1 base and J by 1 base, and the space between the germline ends is 17 bases. The germline V gene sets CDR1 to LGHNA and CDR2 to YNFKEQ. The CDR3 goes from the cysteine to the phenylalanine over 17 residues. Only CDR3 DNA remains: 51 bases, in frame from the first base. The chain is assembled from TRBV4-2 and TRBJ2-7; TRBD1 might be the D gene, on 6 matching bases. Sequencing used peripheral blood, obtained 28 days after the second dose of the MenACWY control vaccine. The clonotype was recovered from an adult who received the MenACWY meningococcal vaccine as a control. The DNA reads as follows: TGTGCCAGCAGCCAAGGGGTTGGACAGTTAATTTCCTACGAGCAGTACTTC. The resulting protein is CASSQGVGQLISYEQYF.